This entry is about one TCR beta chain. Its target is unknown. This entry comes from a study of PD-L1 blockade in urothelial cancer. About the research overall: Individuals in the cohort had been given 0 to 3 earlier chemotherapy regimens.

The V gene lost 2 bases and the J gene lost 6 bases, with 15 bases spanning the gap. The CDR3 is 15 amino acids. Germline V gene data show CDR1 as SGHRS and CDR2 as YFSETQ. Generated by immunoSEQ multiplex PCR, the TCRdb table keeps only in-frame clones and is missing some. The data hold about 88,000 clones, with 90% observed a single time. Study observations and caveats: Prediction of better survival came from below-median pretreatment blood TCR clonality.

The TCR comes from a man in his 60s with urothelial cancer. This sample comprised PBMCs, obtained around atezolizumab (anti-PD-L1) treatment. The chain combines TRBV5-1 with TRBJ2-1, with a weak D call TRBD2 (5 bases). CDR3 bases: TGCGCCAGCAGCTTAGTACCGGGGTCTGGCAATGAGCAGTTCTTC. Translation: CASSLVPGSGNEQFF.